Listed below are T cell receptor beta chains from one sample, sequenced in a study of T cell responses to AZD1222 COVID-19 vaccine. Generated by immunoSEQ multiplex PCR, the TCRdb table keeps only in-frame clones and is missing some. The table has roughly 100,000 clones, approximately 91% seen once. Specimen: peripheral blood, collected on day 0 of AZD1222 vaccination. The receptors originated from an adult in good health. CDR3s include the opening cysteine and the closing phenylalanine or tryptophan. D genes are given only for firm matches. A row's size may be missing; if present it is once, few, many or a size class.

CAWSVYPGPGGLRGELFF TGTGCCTGGAGTGTATACCCCGGCCCTGGGGGCCTTCGGGGGGAGCTGTTTTTT TRBJ2-2 TRBV30 - -
CASITPGDRTEAFF TGTGCCAGCATCACCCCGGGCGATCGGACTGAAGCTTTCTTT TRBJ1-1 TRBV13 - -
CASIKKGGNEQFF TGTGCCAGCATTAAAAAAGGGGGCAATGAGCAGTTCTTC TRBJ2-1 TRBV12-3/TRBV12-4 - -
CASSQSDRANTEAFF TGTGCCAGTAGCCAATCGGACAGGGCTAACACTGAAGCTTTCTTT TRBJ1-1 TRBV19 - TRBD1
CASRRGLTSYNSPLHF TGTGCCAGTAGGAGGGGGTTAACCTCCTATAATTCACCCCTCCACTTT TRBJ1-6 TRBV19 - -
CASSPIQGDTEAFF TGTGCCAGCAGCCCTATACAGGGAGACACTGAAGCTTTCTTT TRBJ1-1 TRBV4-2 - -
CASSPGQGYTEAFF TGTGCCAGCAGCCCGGGACAGGGATATACTGAAGCTTTCTTT TRBJ1-1 TRBV7-2 - TRBD1
CASTAGTNYGYTF TGTGCCAGCACCGCAGGGACTAACTATGGCTACACCTTC TRBJ1-2 TRBV12-3/TRBV12-4 - -
CATSDPASGQGKGDTQYF TGTGCCACCAGTGATCCCGCGAGCGGACAGGGTAAGGGAGATACGCAGTATTTT TRBJ2-3 TRBV24-1 few TRBD1
CAWSSPSSGNTIYF TGTGCCTGGAGTAGTCCCAGCTCTGGAAACACCATATATTTT TRBJ1-3 TRBV30 few -
CASSPATGELFF TGTGCCAGCAGTCCAGCCACCGGGGAGCTGTTTTTT TRBJ2-2 TRBV12-3/TRBV12-4 - -
CASTLGQGNSNQPQHF TGTGCCAGTACCCTGGGACAGGGTAATAGCAATCAGCCCCAGCATTTT TRBJ1-5 TRBV19 - TRBD1
CASTVRFNNSPLHF TGTGCCAGCACCGTTCGCTTTAATAATTCACCCCTCCACTTT TRBJ1-6 TRBV27 - -
CASSQDQGRRMNTEAFF TGTGCCAGCAGCCAAGATCAAGGCCGACGGATGAACACTGAAGCTTTCTTT TRBJ1-1 TRBV4-2 - -
CASSVARQGYEQYF TGTGCCAGCAGCGTAGCCAGGCAGGGGTACGAGCAGTACTTC TRBJ2-7 TRBV9 - -
CASSPPRLGGPGELFF TGTGCCAGCAGCCCACCTAGATTGGGGGGGCCAGGGGAGCTGTTTTTT TRBJ2-2 TRBV7-2 few -
CASSRWGYGNTIYF TGTGCCAGCAGCCGCTGGGGGTACGGAAACACCATATATTTT TRBJ1-3 TRBV11-2 - -
CASSLGLAETQYF TGCGCCAGCAGCTTGGGTCTAGCGGAGACCCAGTACTTC TRBJ2-5 TRBV5-1 - -
CASSLSAGEGTGELFF TGTGCCAGCAGTTTATCGGCCGGGGAGGGCACCGGGGAGCTGTTTTTT TRBJ2-2 TRBV27 - TRBD2
CAWSVGDRGYEQYF TGTGCCTGGAGTGTTGGGGACAGGGGGTACGAGCAGTACTTC TRBJ2-7 TRBV30 - TRBD1
CASRAAGGSAGELFF TGTGCCAGCCGAGCGGCAGGGGGTTCGGCCGGGGAGCTGTTTTTT TRBJ2-2 TRBV6-5 few TRBD1
CASSDNRGAHYGYTF TGTGCCAGCAGTGACAACAGGGGTGCGCATTATGGCTACACCTTC TRBJ1-2 TRBV25-1 - TRBD1
CASSSHTEAFF TGCGCCAGCAGCAGTCACACTGAAGCTTTCTTT TRBJ1-1 TRBV5-1 - -
CASSPGQGAVHGYTF TGCGCCAGCAGCCCGGGACAGGGGGCGGTCCATGGCTACACCTTC TRBJ1-2 TRBV10-2 - TRBD1
CASSFAWGNTEAFF TGTGCCAGCAGCTTCGCCTGGGGGAACACTGAAGCTTTCTTT TRBJ1-1 TRBV11-2 once -
CASSLGRREITF TGTGCCAGCAGCTTAGGTCGCAGGGAGATCACCTTC TRBJ1-2 TRBV7-2 - -
CASSTFGQDNQPQHF TGTGCCAGTAGTACATTTGGACAGGACAATCAGCCCCAGCATTTT TRBJ1-5 TRBV19 - TRBD1
CASSSLAGTGSNYNEKLFF TGTGCCAGCAGCTCCCTGGCCGGGACAGGGTCGAACTATAATGAAAAACTGTTTTTT TRBJ1-4 TRBV7-9 - TRBD1
CASSQFIVGNTIYF TGTGCCAGCAGCCAATTCATCGTGGGAAACACCATATATTTT TRBJ1-3 TRBV14 few -
CASSDRTSSGNTIYF TGCGCCAGCAGTGATAGGACAAGCTCTGGAAACACCATATATTTT TRBJ1-3 TRBV10-2 - -
CASSPVVGAIYEQYF TGCGCCAGCAGCCCGGTAGTGGGGGCCATCTACGAGCAGTACTTC TRBJ2-7 TRBV5-1 - -
CASSQGGSYGYTF TGTGCCAGCAGCCAAGGGGGTAGCTATGGCTACACCTTC TRBJ1-2 TRBV5-4 - -
CASSERFTEAFF TGTGCCAGCAGTGAGCGGTTCACTGAAGCTTTCTTT TRBJ1-1 TRBV2 few -
CATSRVPGPNEKLFF TGTGCCACCAGCAGAGTGCCGGGGCCTAATGAAAAACTGTTTTTT TRBJ1-4 TRBV15 - -
CASSLQHSYEQYF TGTGCCAGCAGTCTCCAGCACTCCTACGAGCAGTACTTC TRBJ2-7 TRBV6-5 few -
CASSRTGTQYF TGTGCCAGCAGCCGTACCGGAACCCAGTACTTC TRBJ2-5 TRBV11-2 few -
CAWKSGLHTYEQYF TGTGCCTGGAAGTCAGGACTCCACACCTACGAGCAGTACTTC TRBJ2-7 TRBV30 once -
CASSFWGAEVRYEQYF TGCGCCAGCAGCTTTTGGGGTGCAGAAGTTCGCTACGAGCAGTACTTC TRBJ2-7 TRBV5-1 - -
CASSTGTATFYGYTF TGTGCCAGCAGTACCGGGACAGCAACATTCTATGGCTACACCTTC TRBJ1-2 TRBV6-5 - TRBD1
CASSLALGNTEAFF TGTGCCAGCAGCTTAGCGCTAGGGAACACTGAAGCTTTCTTT TRBJ1-1 TRBV7-9 - -
CASSEQWINTGELFF TGTGCCAGCAGTGAACAGTGGATAAACACCGGGGAGCTGTTTTTT TRBJ2-2 TRBV6-1 - -
CASSLISGASYEQYF TGTGCCAGCAGCTTAATAAGCGGGGCCTCCTACGAGCAGTACTTC TRBJ2-7 TRBV11-2 - TRBD2
CASSDRRTSGRYEQYF TGTGCCAGCAGTGACCGAAGGACTAGCGGACGCTACGAGCAGTACTTC TRBJ2-7 TRBV6-1 - TRBD2
CSVEWQGWSGELFF TGCAGCGTTGAATGGCAGGGGTGGTCCGGGGAGCTGTTTTTT TRBJ2-2 TRBV29-1 - -
CASTLRLAGNTEAFF TGTGCCAGCACCCTCCGTCTAGCGGGAAACACTGAAGCTTTCTTT TRBJ1-1 TRBV5-5 - -
CASSPIPGQGHEQYF TGTGCCAGCAGCCCGATACCGGGACAGGGTCACGAGCAGTACTTC TRBJ2-7 TRBV11-2 - TRBD1
CASTATLAHEQYF TGTGCCAGCACCGCAACATTGGCGCACGAGCAGTACTTC TRBJ2-7 TRBV7-2 - -
CASSWGGTQETQYF TGCGCCAGCAGCTGGGGAGGAACACAAGAGACCCAGTACTTC TRBJ2-5 TRBV5-1 - -
CASSYSRAKNIQYF TGTGCCAGCAGTTACTCTCGGGCAAAAAACATTCAGTACTTC TRBJ2-4 TRBV6-5 - -